This TCR beta chain came from a study of T cells in Graves' hyperthyroidism and ophthalmopathy. This clonotype was seen ten or more times. Amplification targeted TCR beta CDR3 regions from RNA transcripts. With the HTBI primer set, the TCR CDR3 went through a first round of RT-PCR. TCRdb itself ran the multiplex PCR reads through MiXCR, one entry per CDR3 protein. The sample carries some 300,000 distinct CDR3 sequences, approximately 19% recorded once. The CDR3 extends over 15 amino acids. V lost 5 bases and J lost 2; bases outside the gene matches: 11. CDR1 DFQATT and CDR2 SNEGSKA come from the germline V gene (reference sequence).

The chain combines TRBV20-1 with TRBJ2-7, with 8 bases aligning to TRBD2. This receptor was taken from a man between 50 and 59 years old with Graves' ophthalmopathy. The sequenced sample was blood. The CDR3 here is CSAHVVEREPYEQYF. Here the CDR3 DNA reads TGCAGTGCTCATGTGGTCGAGCGGGAGCCCTACGAGCAGTACTTC.